This TCR beta chain emerged from a study of cytomegalovirus exposure and HLA in healthy donors. The PCR contained 60 Vbeta and 13 Jbeta primers. Profiled with immunoSEQ multiplex PCR; TCRdb holds only in-frame clones, not every one. The sample comprises 150,000 to 200,000 clones, around 85% of which are singletons, and 4.3% rests with the top ten. The receptor comes from a man aged 35 to 55 in good health and CMV-seronegative. Sequencing was performed on PBMCs.

This CDR3 is CASSYHKSGTGDGYTF. In DNA, the CDR3 is TGTGCCAGCAGTTACCATAAATCAGGGACAGGGGATGGCTACACCTTC. The chain employs TRBV6-5 and TRBJ1-2, with 10 bases identical to TRBD1. The CDR3 spans 16 residues. The V and J ends lost 2 bases and 6 bases, in that order; junction bases with no gene match: 9. Germline CDR1 MNHEY, CDR2 SVGAGI.